These T cell receptor beta chains were read from a single sample in a study of OX40 agonist ivuxolimab in advanced cancers. This table comes from immunoSEQ multiplex PCR, and its TCRdb copy is limited to in-frame clones, with some not included. The sample comprises more than 25,000 clones, under 85% of which are singletons, and about an eighth rests with the top ten. The starting material was CD4+ or CD8+ T cells sorted from blood, obtained in a trial of the OX40 agonist ivuxolimab. These TCRs come from an adult with an advanced solid tumor such as melanoma, head and neck, liver or kidney cancer. CDR3s include the opening cysteine and the closing phenylalanine or tryptophan. D genes are given only for firm matches. Size is stated for part of the rows, as once, few or many counts, or as a class when the clone is expanded.

>TRBD2|TRBJ2-5|TRBV6-5|-
TGTGCCAGCAGCCCTCGGGACGGCGGGAGGGAGACCCAGTACTTC
CASSPRDGGRETQYF
>TRBD2|TRBJ2-5|TRBV11-2|-
TGTGCCAGCAGCTTAGGGGCGGGGGTGCACCAAGAGACCCAGTACTTC
CASSLGAGVHQETQYF
>-|TRBJ1-3|TRBV6-1|-
TGTGCCAGCACCCGGGGCTCTGGAAACACCATATATTTT
CASTRGSGNTIYF
>-|TRBJ1-5|TRBV25-1|-
TGTGCCAGCAGTGAGGGGGGTGGCAGCAATCAGCCCCAGCATTTT
CASSEGGGSNQPQHF
>-|TRBJ2-3|TRBV7-9|-
TGTGCCAGCAGCCCTCGGGGCACAGATACGCAGTATTTT
CASSPRGTDTQYF
>TRBD2|TRBJ2-5|TRBV4-1|-
TGCGCCAGCAGCCAAGGGGGACTAGCGGGGGAGACCCAGTACTTC
CASSQGGLAGETQYF
>-|TRBJ2-1|TRBV27|-
TGTGCCAGCAGTTCCACAGGGTACAATGAGCAGTTCTTC
CASSSTGYNEQFF
>TRBD1|TRBJ2-5|TRBV12-5|-
TGTGCTAGTGGTTTGGGCCTGGGACAGGGGGCCTGGGAGACCCAGTACTTC
CASGLGLGQGAWETQYF
>-|TRBJ1-6|TRBV5-6|-
TGTGCCAGCAGCTTGGGCTATTCACCCCTCCACTTT
CASSLGYSPLHF
>TRBD1|TRBJ1-2|TRBV30|-
TGTGCCTGGAGTGCGGGGACAGGGGTTGGCTACACCTTC
CAWSAGTGVGYTF
>-|TRBJ1-2|TRBV5-6|-
TGTGCCAGCAGCTTAAGGCAGGGTGAAGGCTACACCTTC
CASSLRQGEGYTF
>TRBD1|TRBJ1-2|TRBV6-1|-
TGTGCCAGCACCCAAATCGACAGGGTCAACGGCTACACCTTC
CASTQIDRVNGYTF
>TRBD2|TRBJ2-3|TRBV6-5|few
TGTGCCAGCAGTTACGGGAGCGGGGTGGGCACAGATACGCAGTATTTT
CASSYGSGVGTDTQYF
>-|TRBJ1-2|TRBV29-1|once
TGCAGCGTTGTCGAAGGGGTGAATGGCTACACCTTC
CSVVEGVNGYTF
>-|TRBJ2-7|TRBV5-8|few
TGTGCCAGCAGCTCTAAGGGAGTGAACGAGCAGTACTTC
CASSSKGVNEQYF
>TRBD1|TRBJ1-6|TRBV30|-
TGTGCCGGAGCGGGACAGGGGTCTTCACCCCTCCACTTT
CAGAGQGSSPLHF
>TRBD2|TRBJ2-5|TRBV4-1|-
TGCGCCAGCAGCCAGAACGCTGGGACTAGCGTGGAGACCCAGTACTTC
CASSQNAGTSVETQYF
>TRBD1|TRBJ1-4|TRBV5-1|few
TGCGCCAGCAGCTTGGATGGGACAGGGTGGGAAAAACTGTTTTTT
CASSLDGTGWEKLFF
>-|TRBJ1-2|TRBV7-2|medium-sized
TGTGCCAGCAGCGAAGGGGGTTTAGATGGCTACACCTTC
CASSEGGLDGYTF
>-|TRBJ2-5|TRBV7-7|once
TGTGCCAGCAGCTCATTTAAAGAGACCCAGTACTTC
CASSSFKETQYF
>-|TRBJ2-1|TRBV10-3|few
TGTGCCATCAGTGAGTTGACCCCAGGGGTGGCCTACAATGAGCAGTTCTTC
CAISELTPGVAYNEQFF
>-|TRBJ1-4|TRBV5-6|-
TGTGCCAGCAGCTTGGTGGGCAGTCCGGAAAAACTGTTTTTT
CASSLVGSPEKLFF
>TRBD1|TRBJ1-2|TRBV28|-
TGTGCCAGCAGAAGGGGGCGGGAGTATGGCTACACCTTC
CASRRGREYGYTF
>TRBD1|TRBJ1-2|TRBV6-6|-
TGTGCCAGCAACGTAAGACAGGGGGCAGGTGGCTACACCTTC
CASNVRQGAGGYTF
>-|TRBJ1-1|TRBV30|few
TGTGCCTGGAGTGTAAATCGTGCAGGGACGGCTGAAGCTTTCTTT
CAWSVNRAGTAEAFF
>-|TRBJ1-2|TRBV2|-
TGTGCCAGCAGTTTGCGCTATGGCTACACCTTC
CASSLRYGYTF
>-|TRBJ1-1|TRBV30|few
TGTGCCTGGAGCCGGGACACTGAAGCTTTCTTT
CAWSRDTEAFF
>TRBD1|TRBJ1-1|TRBV10-2|once
TGCGCCAGCAGCGACAGGGGATGGTACACTGAAGCTTTCTTT
CASSDRGWYTEAFF
>TRBD1|TRBJ1-1|TRBV6-5|-
TGTGCCAGCAGTTACGACAGGGGGGAAGCTTTCTTT
CASSYDRGEAFF
>-|TRBJ2-7|TRBV2|-
TGTGCCAGCACCCCCTGGGGATACGAGCAGTACTTC
CASTPWGYEQYF